Described below is a single T cell receptor beta chain sequence and its context. Its binding antigen is unknown. Base qualities were left out, and no much larger clone turns up one base away. Whole blood was collected in K2EDTA tubes by collaborating institutions according to the institutions' own protocols. For TCRbeta analysis, collaborators shipped samples as frozen whole blood, isolated PBMCs, or DNA extracted from either of those sample types. The CDR3 spans 14 residues, from the cysteine through the phenylalanine. Of all the DNA, just the CDR3 is kept, 42 bases in frame from base 1. CDR1 and CDR2 (LNHDA, SQIVND) derive from the germline V gene (reference sequence). The junction shows trimming of 5 bases on V and 3 bases on J, and the gene matches do not reach 6 bases of it. This record comes from a study of blood T cell repertoires in COVID-19 (dated by TCRdb to about 2020). About the study as a whole: The collaborator samples originated in the United States, Italy and Spain and spanned the acute and convalescent phases of COVID-19. The prospective study material was composed of cDNA or gDNA derived from T cells, B-cell-depleted T cells, or PBMCs. The dataset comprised deeply sampled blood TCRbeta repertoires from subjects exposed to, actively infected with, or recovered from COVID-19. A freely available public database, intended as a resource for researchers studying the immune response to SARS-CoV-2, is where the repertoires were released. Samples were obtained from the ongoing ImmuneRACE study (first 160 participants) and from about 1,300 subjects provided by 6 global collaborators. Nearly every sample came with metadata listing a de-identified subject ID, COVID-19 status, age in years and sex. Where available, HLA class I and class II types were obtained from metadata supplied by the sample provider rather than from assay-based typing.

Broader findings and caveats from the paper: The amount of clinical and demographic metadata varied by source and participant and was provided uncurated.

TCRbeta CDR3 regions were amplified from genomic DNA using the immunoSEQ Assay, a bias-controlled multiplex PCR. In the authors' own workflow: Nucleated cell counts per sample were estimated from amplification of reference gene primers within the assay. To quantify the absolute abundance of each unique TCRbeta CDR3 rearrangement, sequence reads were collapsed and filtered. For each sample, productive Simpson clonality was calculated by taking the square root of Simpson's diversity index across productive rearrangements. In TCRdb, the immuneACCESS table is reduced to in-frame sequences with V and J assigned. These tables do not hold every clone; where another copy was compared, an unresolved V gene accounts for under half, and the others remain unexplained. D and trimming were read from the DNA, whereas the V and J calls and clone size are those reported in that table. For this sample the table gives 150,000 or so clones, of which more than 90% were detected only once. The ten biggest clones cover 18% of the sample.

In this chain, TRBV19 is recombined with TRBJ2-7; 8 nucleotides in the junction match TRBD1. The origin of this receptor is a man between 60 and 70 years old with active or convalescent COVID-19. The source material was peripheral blood. The DNA sequence is TGTGCCAGTAGTCTGAGGGACAGGAACTACGAGCAGTACTTC. This yields the protein CASSLRDRNYEQYF.